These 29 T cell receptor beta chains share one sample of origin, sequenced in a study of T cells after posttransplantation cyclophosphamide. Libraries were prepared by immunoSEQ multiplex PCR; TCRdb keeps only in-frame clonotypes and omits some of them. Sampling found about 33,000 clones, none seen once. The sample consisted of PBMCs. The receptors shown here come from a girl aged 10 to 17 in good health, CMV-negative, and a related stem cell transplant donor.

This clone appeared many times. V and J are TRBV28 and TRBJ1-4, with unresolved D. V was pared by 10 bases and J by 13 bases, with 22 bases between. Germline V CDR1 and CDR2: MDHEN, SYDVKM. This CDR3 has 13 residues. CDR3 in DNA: TGTGCCACCGACTCGGCTTCCATGAAAAGACTGTTTTTT. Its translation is CATDSASMKRLFF.

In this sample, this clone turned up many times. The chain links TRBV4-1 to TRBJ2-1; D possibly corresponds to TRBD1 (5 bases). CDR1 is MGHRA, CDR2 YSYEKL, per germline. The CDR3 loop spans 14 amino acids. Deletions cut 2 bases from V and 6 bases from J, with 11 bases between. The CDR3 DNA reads TGCGCCAGCAGCCAAAGGCAGGGTTCCAATGAGCAGTTCTTC. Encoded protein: CASSQRQGSNEQFF.

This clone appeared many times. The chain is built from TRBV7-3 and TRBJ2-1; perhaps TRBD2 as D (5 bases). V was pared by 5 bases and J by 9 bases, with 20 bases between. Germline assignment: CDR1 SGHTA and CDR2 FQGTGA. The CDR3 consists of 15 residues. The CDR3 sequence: CASSPQEGTGREQFF. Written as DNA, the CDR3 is TGTGCCAGCAGCCCGCAAGAGGGTACTGGGCGTGAGCAGTTCTTC.

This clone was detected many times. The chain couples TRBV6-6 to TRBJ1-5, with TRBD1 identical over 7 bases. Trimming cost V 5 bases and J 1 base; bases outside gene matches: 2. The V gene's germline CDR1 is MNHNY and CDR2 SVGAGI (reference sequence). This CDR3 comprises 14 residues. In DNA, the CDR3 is TGTGCCAGCAGTAGACAGGGCAGCAATCAGCCCCAGCATTTT. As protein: CASSRQGSNQPQHF.

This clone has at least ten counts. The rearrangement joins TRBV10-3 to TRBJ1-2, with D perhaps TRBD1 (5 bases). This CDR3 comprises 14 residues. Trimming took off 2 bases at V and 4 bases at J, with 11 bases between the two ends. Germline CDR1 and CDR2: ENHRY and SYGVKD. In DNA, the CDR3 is TGTGCCATCAGTGAGCCCGGGGGGGTCTATGGCTACACCTTC. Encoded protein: CAISEPGGVYGYTF.

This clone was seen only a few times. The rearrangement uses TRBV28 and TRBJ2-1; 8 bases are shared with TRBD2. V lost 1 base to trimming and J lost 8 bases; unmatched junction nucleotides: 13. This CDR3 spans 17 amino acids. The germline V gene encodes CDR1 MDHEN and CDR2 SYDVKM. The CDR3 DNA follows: TGTGCCAGCAGTTTATTGGCCACTAGCGGCCGGTTTTATGAGCAGTTCTTC. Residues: CASSLLATSGRFYEQFF.

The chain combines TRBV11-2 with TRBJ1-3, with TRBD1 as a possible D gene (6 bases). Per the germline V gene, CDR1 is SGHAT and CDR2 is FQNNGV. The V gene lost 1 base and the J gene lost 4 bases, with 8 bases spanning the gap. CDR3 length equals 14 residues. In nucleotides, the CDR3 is TGTGCCAGCAGCTTAGTCAGGGGCGGAAACACCATATATTTT. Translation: CASSLVRGGNTIYF. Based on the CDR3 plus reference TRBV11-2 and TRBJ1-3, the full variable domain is EAGVAQSPRYKIIEKRQSVAFWCNPISGHATLYWYQQILGQGPKLLIQFQNNGVVDDSQLPKDRFSAERLKGVDSTLKIQPAKLEDSAVYLCASSLVRGGNTIYFGEGSWLTVV.

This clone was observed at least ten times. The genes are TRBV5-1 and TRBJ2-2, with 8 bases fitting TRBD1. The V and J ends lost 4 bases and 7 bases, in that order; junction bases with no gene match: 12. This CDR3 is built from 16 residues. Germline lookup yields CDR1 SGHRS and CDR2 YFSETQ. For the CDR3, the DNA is TGCGCCAGCAGCCCTGGACAGGGAGTATCCCACGGGGAGCTGTTTTTT. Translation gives CASSPGQGVSHGELFF.

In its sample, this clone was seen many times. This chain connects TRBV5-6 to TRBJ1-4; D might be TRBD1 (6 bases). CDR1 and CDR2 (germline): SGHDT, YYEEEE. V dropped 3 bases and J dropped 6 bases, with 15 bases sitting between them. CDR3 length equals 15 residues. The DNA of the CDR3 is TGTGCCAGCAGCTCTTTTGACAGGAACCATGAAAAACTGTTTTTT. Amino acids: CASSSFDRNHEKLFF.

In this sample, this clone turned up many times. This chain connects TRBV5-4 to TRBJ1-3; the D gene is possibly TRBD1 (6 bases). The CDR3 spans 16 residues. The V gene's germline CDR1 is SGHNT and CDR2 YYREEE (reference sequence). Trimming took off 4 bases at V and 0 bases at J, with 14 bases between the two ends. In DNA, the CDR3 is TGTGCCAGCAGCCCCTCGACAGGATTCTCTGGAAACACCATATATTTT. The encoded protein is CASSPSTGFSGNTIYF.

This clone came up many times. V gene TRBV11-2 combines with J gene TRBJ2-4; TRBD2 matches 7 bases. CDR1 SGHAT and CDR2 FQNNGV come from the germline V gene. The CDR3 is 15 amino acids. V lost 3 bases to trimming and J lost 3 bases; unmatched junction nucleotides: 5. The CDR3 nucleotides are TGTGCCAGCAGCTTCTTGGGGGGGGTCAAAAACATTCAGTACTTC. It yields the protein CASSFLGGVKNIQYF.

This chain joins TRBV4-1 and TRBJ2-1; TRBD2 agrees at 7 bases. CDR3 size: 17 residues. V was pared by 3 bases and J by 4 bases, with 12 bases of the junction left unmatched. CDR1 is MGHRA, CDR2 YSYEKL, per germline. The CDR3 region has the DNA TGCGCCAGCAGCCAGTTACTGGACTGGGGGGGATACAATGAGCAGTTCTTC. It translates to CASSQLLDWGGYNEQFF.

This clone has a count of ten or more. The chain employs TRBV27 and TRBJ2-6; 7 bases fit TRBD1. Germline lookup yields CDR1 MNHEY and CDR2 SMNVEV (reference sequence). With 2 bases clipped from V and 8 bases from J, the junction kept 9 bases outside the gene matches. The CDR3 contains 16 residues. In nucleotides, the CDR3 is TGTGCCAGCAGTTTAGATGGCCAGGGGGTATCCAACGTCCTGACTTTC. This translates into CASSLDGQGVSNVLTF.

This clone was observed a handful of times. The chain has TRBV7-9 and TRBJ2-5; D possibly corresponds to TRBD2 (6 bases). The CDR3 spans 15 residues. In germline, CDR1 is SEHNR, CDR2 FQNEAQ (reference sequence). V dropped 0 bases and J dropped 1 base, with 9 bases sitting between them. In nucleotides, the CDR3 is TGTGCCAGCAGCTTAGCGATGGGGGGCCAAGAGACCCAGTACTTC. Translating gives CASSLAMGGQETQYF.

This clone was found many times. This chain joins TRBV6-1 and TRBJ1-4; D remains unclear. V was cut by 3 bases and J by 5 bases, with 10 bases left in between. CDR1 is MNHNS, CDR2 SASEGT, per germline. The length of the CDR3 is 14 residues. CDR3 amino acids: CASSERPWNEKLFF. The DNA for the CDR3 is TGTGCCAGCAGTGAGCGTCCATGGAATGAAAAACTGTTTTTT.

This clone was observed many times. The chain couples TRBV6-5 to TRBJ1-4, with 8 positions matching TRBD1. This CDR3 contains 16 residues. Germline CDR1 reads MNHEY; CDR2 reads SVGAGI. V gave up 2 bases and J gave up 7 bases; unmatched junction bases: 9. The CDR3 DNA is TGTGCCAGCAGTTACGGATCTGACAGGGGACGTGAAAAACTGTTTTTT. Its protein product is CASSYGSDRGREKLFF.

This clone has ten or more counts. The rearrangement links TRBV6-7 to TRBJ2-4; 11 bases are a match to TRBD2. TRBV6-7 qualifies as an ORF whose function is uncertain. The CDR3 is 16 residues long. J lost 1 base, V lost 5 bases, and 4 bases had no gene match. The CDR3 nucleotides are TGTGCCAGCAGTAAGACTAGCGGGGTTGCCAAAAACATTCAGTACTTC. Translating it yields CASSKTSGVAKNIQYF.

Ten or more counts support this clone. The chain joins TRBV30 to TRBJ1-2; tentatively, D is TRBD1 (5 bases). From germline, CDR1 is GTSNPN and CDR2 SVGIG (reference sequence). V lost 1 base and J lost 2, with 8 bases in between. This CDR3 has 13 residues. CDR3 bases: TGTGCCTGGAGTGAGACAGTAAACTATGGCTACACCTTC. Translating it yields CAWSETVNYGYTF.

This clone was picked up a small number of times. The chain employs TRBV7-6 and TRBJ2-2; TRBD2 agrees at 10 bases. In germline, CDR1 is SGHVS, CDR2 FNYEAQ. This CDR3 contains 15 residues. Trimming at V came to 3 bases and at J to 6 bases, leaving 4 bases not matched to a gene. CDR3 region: CASSFSLAGPGELFF. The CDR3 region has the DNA TGTGCCAGCAGCTTCTCACTAGCGGGGCCCGGGGAGCTGTTTTTT.

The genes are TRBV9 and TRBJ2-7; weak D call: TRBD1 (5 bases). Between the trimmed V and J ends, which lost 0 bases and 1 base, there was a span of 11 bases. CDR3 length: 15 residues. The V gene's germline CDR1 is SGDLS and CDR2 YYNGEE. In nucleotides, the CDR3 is TGTGCCAGCAGCGTAGGCATGGCAGGGTCCTACGAGCAGTACTTC. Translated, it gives CASSVGMAGSYEQYF.

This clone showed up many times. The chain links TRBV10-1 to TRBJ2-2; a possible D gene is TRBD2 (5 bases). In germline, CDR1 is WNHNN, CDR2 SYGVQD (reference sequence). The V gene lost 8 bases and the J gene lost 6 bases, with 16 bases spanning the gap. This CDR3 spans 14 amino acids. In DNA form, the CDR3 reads TGCGCCAGCGGACGGGGATTAATGGCCGGGGAGCTGTTTTTT. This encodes CASGRGLMAGELFF.

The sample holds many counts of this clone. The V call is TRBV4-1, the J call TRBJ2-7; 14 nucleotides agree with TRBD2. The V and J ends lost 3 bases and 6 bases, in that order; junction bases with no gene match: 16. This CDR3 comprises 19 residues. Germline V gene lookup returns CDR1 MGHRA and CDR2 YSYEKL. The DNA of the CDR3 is TGCGCCAGCAGCCACCCTAAGGGACTAGCGGGGGACCTAGTTTCCGAGCAGTACTTC. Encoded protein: CASSHPKGLAGDLVSEQYF.

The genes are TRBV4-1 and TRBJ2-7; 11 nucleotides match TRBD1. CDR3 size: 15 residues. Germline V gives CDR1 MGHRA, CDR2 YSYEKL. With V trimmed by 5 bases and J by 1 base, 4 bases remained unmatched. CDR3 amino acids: CASSSGTGGSYEQYF. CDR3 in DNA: TGCGCCAGCAGCTCCGGGACAGGGGGTTCCTACGAGCAGTACTTC.

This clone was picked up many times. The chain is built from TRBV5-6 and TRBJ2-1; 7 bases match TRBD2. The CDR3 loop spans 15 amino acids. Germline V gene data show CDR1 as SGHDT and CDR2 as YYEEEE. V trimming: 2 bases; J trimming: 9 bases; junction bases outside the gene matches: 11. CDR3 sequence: CASSFSASGKSEQFF. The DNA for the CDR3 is TGTGCCAGCAGCTTTTCGGCTAGCGGTAAATCTGAGCAGTTCTTC.

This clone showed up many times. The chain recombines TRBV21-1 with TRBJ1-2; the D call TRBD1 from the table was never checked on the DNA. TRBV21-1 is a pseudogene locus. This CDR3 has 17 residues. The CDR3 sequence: CASSSSGTGGAGYGYTF. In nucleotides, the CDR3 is TGTGCCAGCAGCAGTTCCGGGACAGGGGGCGCTGGCTATGGCTACACCTTC.

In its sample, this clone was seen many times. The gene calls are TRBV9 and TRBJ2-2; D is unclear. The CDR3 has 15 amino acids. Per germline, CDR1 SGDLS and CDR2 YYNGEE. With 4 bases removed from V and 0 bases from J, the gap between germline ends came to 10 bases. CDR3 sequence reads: CASSLSAANTGELFF. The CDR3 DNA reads TGTGCCAGCAGCCTCAGCGCCGCGAACACCGGGGAGCTGTTTTTT.

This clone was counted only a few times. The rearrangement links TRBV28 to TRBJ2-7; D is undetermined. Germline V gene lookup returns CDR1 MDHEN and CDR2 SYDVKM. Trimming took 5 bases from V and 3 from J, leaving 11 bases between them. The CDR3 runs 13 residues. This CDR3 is CASSTRLRYEQYF. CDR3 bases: TGTGCCAGCAGTACCAGGTTACGCTACGAGCAGTACTTC.

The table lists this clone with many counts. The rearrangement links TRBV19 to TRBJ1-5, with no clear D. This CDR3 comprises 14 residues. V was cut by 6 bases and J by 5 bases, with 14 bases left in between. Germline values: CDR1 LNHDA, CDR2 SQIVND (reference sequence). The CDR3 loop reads CASSSFGRDQPQHF. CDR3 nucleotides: TGTGCCAGTAGCAGCTTTGGGAGGGATCAGCCCCAGCATTTT.

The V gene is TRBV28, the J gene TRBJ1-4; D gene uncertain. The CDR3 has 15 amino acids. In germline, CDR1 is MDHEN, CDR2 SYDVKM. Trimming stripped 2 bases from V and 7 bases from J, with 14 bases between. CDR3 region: CASSLVMRGGEKLFF. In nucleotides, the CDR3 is TGTGCCAGCAGTTTAGTTATGCGGGGAGGTGAAAAACTGTTTTTT.